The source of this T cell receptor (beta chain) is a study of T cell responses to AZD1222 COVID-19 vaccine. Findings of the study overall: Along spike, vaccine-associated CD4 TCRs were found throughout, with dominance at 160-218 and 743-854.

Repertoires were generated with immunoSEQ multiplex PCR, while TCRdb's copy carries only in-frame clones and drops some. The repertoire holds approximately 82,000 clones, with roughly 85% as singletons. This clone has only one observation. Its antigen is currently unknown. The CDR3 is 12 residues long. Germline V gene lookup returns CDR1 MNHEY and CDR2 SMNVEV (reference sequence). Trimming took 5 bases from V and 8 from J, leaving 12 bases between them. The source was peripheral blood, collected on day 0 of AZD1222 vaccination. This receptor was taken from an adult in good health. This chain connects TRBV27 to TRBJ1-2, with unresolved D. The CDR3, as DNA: TGTGCCAGCAGTCCTCAGTCGGGAGGCTACACCTTC. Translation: CASSPQSGGYTF.